This T cell receptor (beta chain) was observed in a study of radiation and T cells in renal cell carcinoma. Sequencing used immunoSEQ multiplex PCR; TCRdb keeps in-frame clones, though not all of them. Counted here are fewer than 200,000 clones, 88% occurring once; the ten biggest clones make up about 11%. The study, taken as a whole, reports: Without pretreatment biopsies, baseline tumor clonotype presence was undetermined. In blood, top tumor clones expanded by 2 weeks, shrinking by 4.

The CDR3 totals 14 residues. Germline CDR1 reads SEHNR; CDR2 reads FQNEAQ (reference sequence). V shed 2 bases and J 5 bases; nucleotides not matched to a gene: 4. As for time point: blood 4 weeks post-SBRT, at nephrectomy. Noted treatment: 15 Gy SBRT to primary tumor, nephrectomy 4 weeks later. Nephrectomy followed 15 Gy stereotactic body radiation by 4 weeks. The patient's renal cell carcinoma had clear cell pathology. Concerning this clone itself: Its specificity is unknown.

Sequenced material: blood, taken from a patient whose treatment included radiotherapy and nephrectomy. The chain carries TRBV7-9 and TRBJ2-5; 8 nucleotides line up with TRBD2. The sequence was collected from a woman aged 45-60 years with renal cell carcinoma. CDR3: CASSLYGGAETQYF. The CDR3 nucleotides read TGTGCCAGCAGCTTATACGGGGGGGCTGAGACCCAGTACTTC.